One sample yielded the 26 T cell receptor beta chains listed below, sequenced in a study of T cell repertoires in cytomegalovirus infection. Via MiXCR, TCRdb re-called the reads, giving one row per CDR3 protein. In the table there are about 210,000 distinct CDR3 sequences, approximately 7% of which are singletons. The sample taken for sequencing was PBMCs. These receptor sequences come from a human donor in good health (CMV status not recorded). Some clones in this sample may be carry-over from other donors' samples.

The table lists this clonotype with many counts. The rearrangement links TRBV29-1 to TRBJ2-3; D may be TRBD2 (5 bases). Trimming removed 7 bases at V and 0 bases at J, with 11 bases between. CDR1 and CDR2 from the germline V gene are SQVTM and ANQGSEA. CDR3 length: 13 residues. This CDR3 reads CSARTPSTDTQYF. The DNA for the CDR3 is TGCAGCGCTAGGACTCCGAGCACAGATACGCAGTATTTT.

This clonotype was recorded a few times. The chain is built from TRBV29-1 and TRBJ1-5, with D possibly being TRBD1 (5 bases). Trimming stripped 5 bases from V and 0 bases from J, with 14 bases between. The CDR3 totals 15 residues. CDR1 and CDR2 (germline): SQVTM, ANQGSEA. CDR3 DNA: TGCAGCGTTCGATTGCCGGGACGTAGCAATCAGCCCCAGCATTTT. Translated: CSVRLPGRSNQPQHF.

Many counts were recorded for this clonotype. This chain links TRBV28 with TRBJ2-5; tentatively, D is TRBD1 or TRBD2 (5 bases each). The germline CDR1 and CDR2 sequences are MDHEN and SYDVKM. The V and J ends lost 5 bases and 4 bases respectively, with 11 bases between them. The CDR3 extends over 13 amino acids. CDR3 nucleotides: TGTGCCAGCAGTCCCGGGGACGGAGAGACCCAGTACTTC. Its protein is CASSPGDGETQYF.

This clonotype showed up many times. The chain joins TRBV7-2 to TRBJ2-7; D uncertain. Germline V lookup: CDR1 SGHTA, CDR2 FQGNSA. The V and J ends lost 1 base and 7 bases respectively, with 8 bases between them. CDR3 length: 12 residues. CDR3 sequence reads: CASSLGFGEQYF. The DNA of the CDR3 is TGTGCCAGCAGCTTAGGTTTTGGGGAGCAGTACTTC. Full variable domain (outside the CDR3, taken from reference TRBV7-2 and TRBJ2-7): GAGVSQSPSNKVTEKGKDVELRCDPISGHTALYWYRQSLGQGLEFLIYFQGNSAPDKSGLPSDRFSAERTGGSVSTLTIQRTQQEDSAVYLCASSLGFGEQYFGPGTRLTVT.

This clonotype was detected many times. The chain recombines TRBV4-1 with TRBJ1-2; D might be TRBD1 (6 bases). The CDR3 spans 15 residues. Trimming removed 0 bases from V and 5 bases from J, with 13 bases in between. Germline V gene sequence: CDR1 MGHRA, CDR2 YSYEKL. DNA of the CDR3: TGCGCCAGCAGCCAAGATGGGGGGGCAGGTTATGGCTACACCTTC. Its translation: CASSQDGGAGYGYTF.

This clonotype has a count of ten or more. Here the CDR3 DNA reads TGTGCCAGCAGCTCACAGGGGACAAACGGAAACACCATATATTTT. Translation: CASSSQGTNGNTIYF. The chain couples TRBV7-8 to TRBJ1-3, with 7 nucleotides matching TRBD1. The ends lost 4 bases at V and 4 bases at J; junction bases unmatched: 7. This CDR3 contains 15 residues. Germline-derived CDR1 and CDR2 are SGHVS and FQNEAQ. Based on the CDR3 plus reference TRBV7-8 and TRBJ1-3, the full variable domain is GAGVSQSPRYKVAKRGQDVALRCDPISGHVSLFWYQQALGQGPEFLTYFQNEAQLDKSGLPSDRFFAERPEGSVSTLKIQRTQQEDSAVYLCASSSQGTNGNTIYFGEGSWLTVV.

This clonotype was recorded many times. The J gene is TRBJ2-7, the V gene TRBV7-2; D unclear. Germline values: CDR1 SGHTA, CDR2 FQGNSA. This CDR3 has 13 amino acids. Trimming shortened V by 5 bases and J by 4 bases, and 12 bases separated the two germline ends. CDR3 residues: CASSLYTDYEQYF. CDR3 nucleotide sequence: TGTGCCAGCAGCCTCTACACGGATTACGAGCAGTACTTC.

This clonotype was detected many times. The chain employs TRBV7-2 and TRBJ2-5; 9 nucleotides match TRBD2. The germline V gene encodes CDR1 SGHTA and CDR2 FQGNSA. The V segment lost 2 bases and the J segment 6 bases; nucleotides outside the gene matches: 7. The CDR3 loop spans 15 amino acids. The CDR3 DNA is TGTGCCAGCAGCTTATCGACTAGCGGCTTGAAGACCCAGTACTTC. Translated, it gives CASSLSTSGLKTQYF. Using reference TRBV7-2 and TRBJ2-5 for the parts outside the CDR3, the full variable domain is GAGVSQSPSNKVTEKGKDVELRCDPISGHTALYWYRQSLGQGLEFLIYFQGNSAPDKSGLPSDRFSAERTGGSVSTLTIQRTQQEDSAVYLCASSLSTSGLKTQYFGPGTRLLVL.

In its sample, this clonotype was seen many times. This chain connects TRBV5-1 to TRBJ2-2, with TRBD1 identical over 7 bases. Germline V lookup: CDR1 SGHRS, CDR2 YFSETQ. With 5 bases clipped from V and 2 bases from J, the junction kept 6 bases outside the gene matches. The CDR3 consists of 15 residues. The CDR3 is CASRTTGINTGELFF. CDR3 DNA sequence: TGCGCCAGCAGGACGACAGGGATCAACACCGGGGAGCTGTTTTTT.

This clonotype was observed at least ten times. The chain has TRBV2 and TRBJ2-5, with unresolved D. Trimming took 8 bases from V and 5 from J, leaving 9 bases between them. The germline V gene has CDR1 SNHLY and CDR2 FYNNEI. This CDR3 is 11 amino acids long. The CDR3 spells CASLSPETQYF. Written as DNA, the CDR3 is TGTGCCAGCCTTAGCCCTGAGACCCAGTACTTC.

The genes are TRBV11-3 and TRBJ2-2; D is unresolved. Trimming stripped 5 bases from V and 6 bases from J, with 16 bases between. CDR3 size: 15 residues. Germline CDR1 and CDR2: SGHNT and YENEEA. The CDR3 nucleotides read TGTGCCAGCAGCCCTCGGTCTGGCTTAGCCGGGGAGCTGTTTTTT. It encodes CASSPRSGLAGELFF.

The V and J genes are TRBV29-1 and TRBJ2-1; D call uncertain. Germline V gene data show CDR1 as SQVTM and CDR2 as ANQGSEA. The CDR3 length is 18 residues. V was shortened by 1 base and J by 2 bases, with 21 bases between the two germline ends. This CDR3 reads CSVEGLILTPQAYNEQFF. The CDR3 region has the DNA TGCAGCGTTGAAGGGTTGATCCTGACACCTCAGGCCTACAATGAGCAGTTCTTC.

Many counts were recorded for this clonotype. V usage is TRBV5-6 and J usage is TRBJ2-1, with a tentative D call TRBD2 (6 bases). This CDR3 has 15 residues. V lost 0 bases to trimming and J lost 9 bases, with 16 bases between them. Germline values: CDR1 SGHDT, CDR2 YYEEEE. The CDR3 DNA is TGTGCCAGCAGCTTGGCGGCAGGGAGGTTCGGTGAGCAGTTCTTC. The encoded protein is CASSLAAGRFGEQFF. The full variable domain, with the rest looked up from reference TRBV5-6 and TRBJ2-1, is DAGVTQSPTHLIKTRGQQVTLRCSPKSGHDTVSWYQQALGQGPQFIFQYYEEEERQRGNFPDRFSGHQFPNYSSELNVNALLLGDSALYLCASSLAAGRFGEQFFGPGTRLTVL.

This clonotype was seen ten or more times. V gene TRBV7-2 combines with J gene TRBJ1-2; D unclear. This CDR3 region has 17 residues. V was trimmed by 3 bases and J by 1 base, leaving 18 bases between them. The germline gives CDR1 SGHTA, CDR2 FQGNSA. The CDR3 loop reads CASSFRTGVGINYGYTF. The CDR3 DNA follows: TGTGCCAGCAGCTTTCGGACCGGTGTGGGGATTAACTATGGCTACACCTTC.

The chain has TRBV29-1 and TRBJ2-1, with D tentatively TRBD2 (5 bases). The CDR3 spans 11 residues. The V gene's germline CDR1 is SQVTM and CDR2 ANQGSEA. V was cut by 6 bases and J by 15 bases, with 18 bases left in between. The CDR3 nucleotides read TGCAGCGTCGCGTCAGCCGAGCGGTGGTTCTTC. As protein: CSVASAERWFF.

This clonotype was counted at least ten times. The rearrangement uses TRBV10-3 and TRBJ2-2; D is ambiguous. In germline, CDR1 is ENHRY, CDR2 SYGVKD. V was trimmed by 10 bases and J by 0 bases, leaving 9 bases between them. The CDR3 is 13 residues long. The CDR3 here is CATLFPNTGELFF. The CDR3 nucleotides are TGTGCCACCCTATTTCCGAACACCGGGGAGCTGTTTTTT.

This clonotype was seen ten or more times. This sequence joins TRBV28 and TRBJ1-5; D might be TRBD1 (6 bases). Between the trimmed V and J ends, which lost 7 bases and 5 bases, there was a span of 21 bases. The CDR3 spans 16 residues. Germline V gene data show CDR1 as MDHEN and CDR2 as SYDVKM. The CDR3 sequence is CASTLWGPGGHQPQHF. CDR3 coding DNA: TGTGCCAGCACCCTCTGGGGTCCCGGGGGGCATCAGCCCCAGCATTTT.

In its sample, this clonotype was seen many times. This chain's CDR3 is CASSPTAGTSGGAWFF. CDR3 DNA sequence: TGTGCCAGCAGTCCGACGGCCGGGACTAGCGGGGGGGCGTGGTTCTTC. This chain uses TRBV28 with TRBJ2-1, with 16 positions matching TRBD2. Trimming cost V 5 bases and J 15 bases; bases outside gene matches: 13. The CDR3 spans 16 residues. Per the germline V gene, CDR1 is MDHEN and CDR2 is SYDVKM.

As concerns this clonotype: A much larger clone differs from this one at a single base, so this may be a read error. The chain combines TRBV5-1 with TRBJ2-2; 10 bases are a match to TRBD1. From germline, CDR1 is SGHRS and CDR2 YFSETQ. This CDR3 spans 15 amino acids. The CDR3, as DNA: TGCGCCAACAGCCACGGGACAGGGGATCTCGGGGAGCTGTTTTTT. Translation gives CANSHGTGDLGELFF.

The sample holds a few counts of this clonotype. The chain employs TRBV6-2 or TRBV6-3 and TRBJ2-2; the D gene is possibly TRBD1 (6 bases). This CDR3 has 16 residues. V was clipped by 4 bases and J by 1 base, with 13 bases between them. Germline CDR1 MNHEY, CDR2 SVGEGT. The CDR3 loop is CASSSRGHLNTGELFF. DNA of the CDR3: TGTGCCAGCAGTTCAAGGGGACATTTGAACACCGGGGAGCTGTTTTTT.

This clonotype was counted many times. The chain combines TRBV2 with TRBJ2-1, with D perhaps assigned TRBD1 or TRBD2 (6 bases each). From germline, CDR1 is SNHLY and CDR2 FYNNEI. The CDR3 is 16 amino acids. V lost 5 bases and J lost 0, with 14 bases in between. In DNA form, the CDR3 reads TGTGCCAGCAGTCTACAGGGAGGCCTCTCCTACAATGAGCAGTTCTTC. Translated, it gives CASSLQGGLSYNEQFF. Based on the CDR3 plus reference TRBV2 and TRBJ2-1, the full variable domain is EPEVTQTPSHQVTQMGQEVILRCVPISNHLYFYWYRQILGQKVEFLVSFYNNEISEKSEIFDDQFSVERPDGSNFTLKIRSTKLEDSAMYFCASSLQGGLSYNEQFFGPGTRLTVL.

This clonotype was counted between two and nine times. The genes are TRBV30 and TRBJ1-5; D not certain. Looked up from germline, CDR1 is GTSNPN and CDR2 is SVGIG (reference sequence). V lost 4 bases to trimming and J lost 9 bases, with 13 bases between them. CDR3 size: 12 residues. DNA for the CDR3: TGTGCCTGGACGGAGGGAGGTGGGCCCCAGCATTTT. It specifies CAWTEGGGPQHF. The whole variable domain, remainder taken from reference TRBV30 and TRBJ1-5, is SQTIHQWPATLVQPVGSPLSLECTVEGTSNPNLYWYRQAAGRGLQLLFYSVGIGQISSEVPQNLSASRPQDRQFILSSKKLLLSDSGFYLCAWTEGGGPQHFGDGTRLSIL.

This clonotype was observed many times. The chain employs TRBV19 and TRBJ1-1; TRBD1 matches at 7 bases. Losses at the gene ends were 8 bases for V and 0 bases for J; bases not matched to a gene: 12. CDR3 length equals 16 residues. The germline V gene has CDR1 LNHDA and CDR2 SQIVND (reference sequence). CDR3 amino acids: CASSLDRDVMNTEAFF. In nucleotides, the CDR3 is TGTGCCAGTTCCTTAGACAGGGACGTAATGAACACTGAAGCTTTCTTT.

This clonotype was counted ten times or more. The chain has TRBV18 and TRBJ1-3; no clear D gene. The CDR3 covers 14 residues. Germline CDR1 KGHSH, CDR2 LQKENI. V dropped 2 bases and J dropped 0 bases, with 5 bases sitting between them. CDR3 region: CASSPEGSGNTIYF. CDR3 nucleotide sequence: TGTGCCAGCTCACCAGAGGGCTCTGGAAACACCATATATTTT. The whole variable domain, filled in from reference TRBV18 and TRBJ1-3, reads NAGVMQNPRHLVRRRGQEARLRCSPMKGHSHVYWYRQLPEEGLKFMVYLQKENIIDESGMPKERFSAEFPKEGPSILRIQQVVRGDSAAYFCASSPEGSGNTIYFGEGSWLTVV.

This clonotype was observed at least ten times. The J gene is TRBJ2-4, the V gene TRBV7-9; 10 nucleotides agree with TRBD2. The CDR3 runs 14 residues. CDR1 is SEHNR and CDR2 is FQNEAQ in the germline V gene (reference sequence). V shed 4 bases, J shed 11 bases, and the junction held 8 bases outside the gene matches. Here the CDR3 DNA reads TGTGCCAGCAGCTCTCTAGCGGGGGCCCCCGTTCAGTACTTC. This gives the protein CASSSLAGAPVQYF. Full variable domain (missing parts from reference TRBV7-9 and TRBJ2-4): DTGVSQNPRHKITKRGQNVTFRCDPISEHNRLYWYRQTLGQGPEFLTYFQNEAQLEKSRLLSDRFSAERPKGSFSTLEIQRTEQGDSAMYLCASSSLAGAPVQYFGAGTRLSVL.

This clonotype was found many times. The DNA of the CDR3 is TGTGCCAGCAGCGCCCGGGAGGGGGGCGGGACCGGGGAGCTGTTTTTT. This translates into CASSAREGGGTGELFF. This chain connects TRBV7-2 to TRBJ2-2; 8 bases agree with TRBD2. The CDR3 is 16 amino acids. Losses at the gene ends were 5 bases for V and 5 bases for J; bases not matched to a gene: 10. Germline values: CDR1 SGHTA, CDR2 FQGNSA.